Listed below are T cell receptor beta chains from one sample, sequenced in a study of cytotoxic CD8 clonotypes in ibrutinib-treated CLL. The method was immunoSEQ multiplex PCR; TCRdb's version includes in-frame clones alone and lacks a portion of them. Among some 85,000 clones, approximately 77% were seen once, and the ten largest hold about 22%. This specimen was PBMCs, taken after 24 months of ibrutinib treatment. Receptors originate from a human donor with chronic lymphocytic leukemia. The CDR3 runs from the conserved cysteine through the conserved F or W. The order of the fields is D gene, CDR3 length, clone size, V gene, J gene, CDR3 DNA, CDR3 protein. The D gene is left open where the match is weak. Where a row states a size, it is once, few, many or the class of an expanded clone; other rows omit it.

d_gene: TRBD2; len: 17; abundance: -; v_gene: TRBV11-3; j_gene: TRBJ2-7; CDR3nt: TGTGCCAGCAGCTCCGGGGAGAACAGCGGGGTCCCCTACGAGCAGTACTTC; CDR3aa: CASSSGENSGVPYEQYF
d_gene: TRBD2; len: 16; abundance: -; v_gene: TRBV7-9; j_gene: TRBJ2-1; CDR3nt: TGTGCCAGCAGCCCCCCCCTGGTAGCGGGAGCGAATGAGCAGTTCTTC; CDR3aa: CASSPPLVAGANEQFF
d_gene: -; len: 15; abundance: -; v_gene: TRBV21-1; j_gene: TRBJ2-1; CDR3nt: TGTGCCAGCAGCCCCCCCACTAGCGGGAGCTATGAGCAGTTCTTC; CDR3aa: CASSPPTSGSYEQFF
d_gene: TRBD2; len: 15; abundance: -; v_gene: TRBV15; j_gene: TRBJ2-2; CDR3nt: TGTGCCACCAGCAGAGTAGCGGGAGTTACCGGGGAGCTGTTTTTT; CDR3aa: CATSRVAGVTGELFF
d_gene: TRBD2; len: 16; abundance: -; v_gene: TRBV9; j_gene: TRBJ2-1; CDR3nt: TGTGCCAGCAGCGTATGGTCTAGCGGGGGTAACAATGAGCAGTTCTTC; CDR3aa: CASSVWSSGGNNEQFF
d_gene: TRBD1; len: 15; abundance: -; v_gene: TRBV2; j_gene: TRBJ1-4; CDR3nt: TGTGCCAGCGCCCGGACAGGGGTTGGACGGGAAAAACTGTTTTTT; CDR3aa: CASARTGVGREKLFF
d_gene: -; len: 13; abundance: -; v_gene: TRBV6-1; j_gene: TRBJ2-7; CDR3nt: TGTGCCAGCAGTGAAGCGGCGGGCTACGAGCAGTACTTC; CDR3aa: CASSEAAGYEQYF
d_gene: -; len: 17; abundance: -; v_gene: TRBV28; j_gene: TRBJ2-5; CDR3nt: TGTGCCAGCAGTTCCGGAGGGGTCCAACTTTTTCAAGAGACCCAGTACTTC; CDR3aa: CASSSGGVQLFQETQYF
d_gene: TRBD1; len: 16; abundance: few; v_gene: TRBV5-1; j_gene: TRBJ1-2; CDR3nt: TGCGCCAGCAGCTTGAAAAGGCCCGGACAGGGAAATGGCTACACCTTC; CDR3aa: CASSLKRPGQGNGYTF
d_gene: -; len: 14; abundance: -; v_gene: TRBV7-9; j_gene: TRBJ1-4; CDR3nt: TGTGCCAGCAGCTTAGAGGGGAGTGGAGAAAAACTGTTTTTT; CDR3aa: CASSLEGSGEKLFF
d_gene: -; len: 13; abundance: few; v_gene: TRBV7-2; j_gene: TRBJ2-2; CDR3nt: TGTGCCAGCAGCTTAACAGGGTACGGGGAGCTGTTTTTT; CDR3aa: CASSLTGYGELFF
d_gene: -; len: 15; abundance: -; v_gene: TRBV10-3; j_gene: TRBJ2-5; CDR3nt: TGTGCCATCAGTGAGTCACAGGTTCTTGGGGAGACCCAGTACTTC; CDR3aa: CAISESQVLGETQYF
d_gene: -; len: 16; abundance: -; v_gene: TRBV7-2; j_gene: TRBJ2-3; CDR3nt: TGTGCCAGCAGCTTAGTTCTCGGACTCCGGACAGATACGCAGTATTTT; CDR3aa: CASSLVLGLRTDTQYF
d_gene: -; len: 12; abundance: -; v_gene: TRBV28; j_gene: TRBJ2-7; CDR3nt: TGTGCCACGTCCCCGGGGTCCTACGAGCAGTACTTC; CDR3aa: CATSPGSYEQYF
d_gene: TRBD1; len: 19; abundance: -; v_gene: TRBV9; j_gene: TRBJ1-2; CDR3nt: TGTGCCAGCAGCGTACACCCCCAGCGGAGCGGACAGGGCTACTATGGCTACACCTTC; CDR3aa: CASSVHPQRSGQGYYGYTF
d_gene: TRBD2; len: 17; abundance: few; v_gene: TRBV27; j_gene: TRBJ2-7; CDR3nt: TGTGCCAGCAGTCCATGGGCTAGCGGGACTAGCTCCTACGAGCAGTACTTC; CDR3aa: CASSPWASGTSSYEQYF
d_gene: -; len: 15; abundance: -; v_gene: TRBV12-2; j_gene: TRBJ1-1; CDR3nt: TGTGCAAGTCGTGGACAGGGGGCGCGGGTCACTGAAGCTTTCTTT; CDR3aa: CASRGQGARVTEAFF
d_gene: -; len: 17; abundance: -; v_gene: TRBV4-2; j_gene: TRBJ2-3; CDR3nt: TGTGCCAGCAGCCAAGAAACCGGTCCTATGGGCACAGATACGCAGTATTTT; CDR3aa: CASSQETGPMGTDTQYF
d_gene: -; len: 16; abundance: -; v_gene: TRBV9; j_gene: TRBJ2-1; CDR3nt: TGTGCCAGCAGCGTAGCGGGCGGGTTCTCCTACAATGAGCAGTTCTTC; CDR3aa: CASSVAGGFSYNEQFF
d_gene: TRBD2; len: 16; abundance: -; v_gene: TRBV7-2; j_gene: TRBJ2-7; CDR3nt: TGTGCCAGCAGCTTAGGGGGGACTAGTTTCTCCTACGAGCAGTACTTC; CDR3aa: CASSLGGTSFSYEQYF
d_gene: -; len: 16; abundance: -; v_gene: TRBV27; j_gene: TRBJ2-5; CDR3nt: TGTGCCAGCAGTGACTACAGCACAGGGTTCGGAGAGACCCAGTACTTC; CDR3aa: CASSDYSTGFGETQYF
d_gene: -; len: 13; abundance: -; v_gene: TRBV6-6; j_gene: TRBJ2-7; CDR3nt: TGTGCCAGCAGTAAGGGACGGAACTACGAGCAGTACTTC; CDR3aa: CASSKGRNYEQYF
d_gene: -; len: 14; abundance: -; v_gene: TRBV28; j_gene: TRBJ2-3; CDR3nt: TGTGCCAGCAGTGGGATGCGGGGAACAGATACGCAGTATTTT; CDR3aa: CASSGMRGTDTQYF
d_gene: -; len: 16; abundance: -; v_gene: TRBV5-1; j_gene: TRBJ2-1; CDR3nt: TGCGCCAGCAGCTGGGGTAGGGGCAGGGAGGTCAATGAGCAGTTCTTC; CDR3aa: CASSWGRGREVNEQFF
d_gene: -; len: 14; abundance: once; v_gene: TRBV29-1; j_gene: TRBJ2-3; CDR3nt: TGCAGCGTTGAGTCGACCGCTAGCACAGATACGCAGTATTTT; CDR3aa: CSVESTASTDTQYF
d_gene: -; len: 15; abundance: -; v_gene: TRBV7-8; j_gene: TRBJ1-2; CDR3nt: TGTGCCAGCAGCTTAGAGGACAGCTTGTCCTATGGCTACACCTTC; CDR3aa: CASSLEDSLSYGYTF
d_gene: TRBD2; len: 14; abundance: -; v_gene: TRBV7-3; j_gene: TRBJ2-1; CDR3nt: TGTGCCAGCAGCTTGGGCGGACTAGGCAATGAGCAGTTCTTC; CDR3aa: CASSLGGLGNEQFF
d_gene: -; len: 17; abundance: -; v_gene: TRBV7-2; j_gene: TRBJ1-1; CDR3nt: TGTGCCAGCAGCGGCAGGTCCCCGGAGACTCTGAACACTGAAGCTTTCTTT; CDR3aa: CASSGRSPETLNTEAFF
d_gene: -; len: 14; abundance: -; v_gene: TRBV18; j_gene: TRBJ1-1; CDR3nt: TGTGCCAGCTCACCCTTTCCGAGAGGCACTGAAGCTTTCTTT; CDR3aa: CASSPFPRGTEAFF
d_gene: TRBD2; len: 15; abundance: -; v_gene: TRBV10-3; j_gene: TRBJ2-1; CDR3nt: TGTGCCATCAGCGAGGGACTAGCGTCCTACAATGAGCAGTTCTTC; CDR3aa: CAISEGLASYNEQFF
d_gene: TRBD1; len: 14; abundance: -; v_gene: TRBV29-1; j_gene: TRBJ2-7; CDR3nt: TGCAGCGTTGAGACCTGGGACAGGAGCTACGAGCAGTACTTC; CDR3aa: CSVETWDRSYEQYF
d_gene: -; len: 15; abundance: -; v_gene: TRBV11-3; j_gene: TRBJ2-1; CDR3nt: TGTGCCAGCAGCTTAGGGACCCCTCTTTACAATGAGCAGTTCTTC; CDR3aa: CASSLGTPLYNEQFF
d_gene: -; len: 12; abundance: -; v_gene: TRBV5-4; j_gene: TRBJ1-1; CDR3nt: TGTGCCAGCAGCTGGGGGAAAGGTGAAGCTTTCTTT; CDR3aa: CASSWGKGEAFF
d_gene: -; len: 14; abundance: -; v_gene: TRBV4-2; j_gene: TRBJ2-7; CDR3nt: TGTGCCAGCAGCCAAGAGGGAATTCATAACGAGCAGTACTTC; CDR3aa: CASSQEGIHNEQYF
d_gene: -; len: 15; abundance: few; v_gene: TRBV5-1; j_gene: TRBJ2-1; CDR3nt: TGCGCCAGCAGCCTCCGGGACGGACCCTACAATGAGCAGTTCTTC; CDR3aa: CASSLRDGPYNEQFF
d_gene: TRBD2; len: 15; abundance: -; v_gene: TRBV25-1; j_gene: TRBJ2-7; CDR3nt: TGTGCCAGCAGTGAACCGGGGGGAGGCGTTTACGAGCAGTACTTC; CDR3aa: CASSEPGGGVYEQYF
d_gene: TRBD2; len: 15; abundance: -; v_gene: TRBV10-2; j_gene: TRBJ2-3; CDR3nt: TGCGCCAGCAGTGCGGGACTAGCGGGCACAGATACGCAGTATTTT; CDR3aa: CASSAGLAGTDTQYF
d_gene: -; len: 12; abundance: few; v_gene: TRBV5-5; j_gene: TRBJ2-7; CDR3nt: TGTGCCAGCAGCGCAACAGCCTACGAGCAGTACTTC; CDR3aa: CASSATAYEQYF
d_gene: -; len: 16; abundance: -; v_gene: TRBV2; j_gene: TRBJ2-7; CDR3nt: TGTGCCAGCAGTGAATTTGGTAGCCCGAGCTCCTACGAGCAGTACTTC; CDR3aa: CASSEFGSPSSYEQYF
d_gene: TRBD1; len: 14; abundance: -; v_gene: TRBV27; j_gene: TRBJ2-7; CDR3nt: TGTGCCAGCAGAGGGACAGGGGGGTCCTACGAGCAGTACTTC; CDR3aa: CASRGTGGSYEQYF
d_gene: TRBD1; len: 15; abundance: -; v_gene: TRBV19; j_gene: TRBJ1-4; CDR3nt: TGTGCCAGTAGTACTTACAGGGGAAGGACTGAAAAACTGTTTTTT; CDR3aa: CASSTYRGRTEKLFF
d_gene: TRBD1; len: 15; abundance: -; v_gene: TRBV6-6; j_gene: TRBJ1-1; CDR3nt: TGTGCCAGCAGTTCCCCAGGGGGGAGGAACACTGAAGCTTTCTTT; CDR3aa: CASSSPGGRNTEAFF
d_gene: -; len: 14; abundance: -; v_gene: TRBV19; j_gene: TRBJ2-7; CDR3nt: TGTGCCAGTAGTATGTACCAGGGTGTCTACGAGCAGTACTTC; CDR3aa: CASSMYQGVYEQYF
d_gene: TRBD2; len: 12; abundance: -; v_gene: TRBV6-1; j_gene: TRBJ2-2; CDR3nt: TGTGCCAGCATGAGCGGGGGCCGGGAGCTGTTTTTT; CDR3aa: CASMSGGRELFF
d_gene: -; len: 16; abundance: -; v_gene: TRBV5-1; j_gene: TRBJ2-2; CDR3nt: TGCGCCAGCAGCCCGAGGGGAGGGGGCGACACCGGGGAGCTGTTTTTT; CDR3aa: CASSPRGGGDTGELFF
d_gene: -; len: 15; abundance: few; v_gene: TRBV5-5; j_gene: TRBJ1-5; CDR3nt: TGTGCCAGCAGCTTGCGGGCAGCCTCCAATCAGCCCCAGCATTTT; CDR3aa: CASSLRAASNQPQHF
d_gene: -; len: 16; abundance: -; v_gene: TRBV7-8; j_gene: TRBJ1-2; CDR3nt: TGTGCCAGCAGCTCCTCTGGGGGTGGGCAACCGTATGGCTACACCTTC; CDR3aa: CASSSSGGGQPYGYTF
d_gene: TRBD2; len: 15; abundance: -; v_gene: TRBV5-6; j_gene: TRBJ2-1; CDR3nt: TGTGCCAGCAGCTATAGGACTAGCGGTTACAATGAGCAGTTCTTC; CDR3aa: CASSYRTSGYNEQFF
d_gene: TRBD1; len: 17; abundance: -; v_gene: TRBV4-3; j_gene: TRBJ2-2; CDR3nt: TGCGCCAGCAGCCCGGGGACAGGGGACAGGGGCAGCGGGGAGCTGTTTTTT; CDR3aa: CASSPGTGDRGSGELFF
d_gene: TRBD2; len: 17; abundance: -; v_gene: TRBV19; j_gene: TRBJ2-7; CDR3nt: TGTGCCAGTAGTATGAGTGCGGGGACTAGCGGGAGCTACGAGCAGTACTTC; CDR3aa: CASSMSAGTSGSYEQYF
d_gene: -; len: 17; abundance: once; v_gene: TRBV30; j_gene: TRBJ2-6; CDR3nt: TGTGCCTGGAGTGTTCCGGGGCTCCTCTCTGGGGCCAACGTCCTGACTTTC; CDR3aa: CAWSVPGLLSGANVLTF
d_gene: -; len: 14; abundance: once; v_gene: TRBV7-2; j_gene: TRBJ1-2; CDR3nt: TGTGCCAGCAGCTTAGCGCCAGAGGGCTATGGCTACACCTTC; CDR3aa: CASSLAPEGYGYTF
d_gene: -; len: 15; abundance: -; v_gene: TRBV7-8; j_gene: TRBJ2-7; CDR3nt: TGTGCCAGCAGCTTATCAAGGGACTTCCGCTACGAGCAGTACTTC; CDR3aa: CASSLSRDFRYEQYF
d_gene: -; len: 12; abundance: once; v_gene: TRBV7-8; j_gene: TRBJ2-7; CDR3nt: TGTGCCAGCAGCCAGGACCGATACGAGCAGTACTTC; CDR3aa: CASSQDRYEQYF
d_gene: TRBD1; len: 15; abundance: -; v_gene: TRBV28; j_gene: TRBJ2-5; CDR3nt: TGTGCCAGCTTCTCTCCGGGACAGGTCCAAGAGACCCAGTACTTC; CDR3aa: CASFSPGQVQETQYF
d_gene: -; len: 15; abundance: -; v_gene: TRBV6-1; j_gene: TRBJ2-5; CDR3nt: TGTGCCAGCAGTGAAGAGGTGTGGTTTTCGGAGACCCAGTACTTC; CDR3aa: CASSEEVWFSETQYF
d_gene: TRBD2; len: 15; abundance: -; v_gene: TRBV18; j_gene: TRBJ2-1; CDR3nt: TGTGCCAGCTCACTCCAGACTAGCAGACACAATGAGCAGTTCTTC; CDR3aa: CASSLQTSRHNEQFF